The 16 T cell receptor beta chains given below trace back to one sample, sequenced in a study of beta chain features in type 1 diabetes. Study conclusions and caveats: There was a moderate but significant shortening of TCRB CDR3s in all four CD4+ subsets of Type 1 diabetes patients.

What these receptors recognize is not known. Isolated RNA was reverse transcribed in full, so expressed TCRB transcripts were sequenced. Repertoires were generated with immunoSEQ multiplex PCR, while TCRdb's copy carries only in-frame clones and drops some. This sample has 550,000 to 850,000 clones, with around 15% found just once. Sequencing was performed on naive CD4+ T cells from blood. The receptors were sampled from a man aged 18 to 30 with type 1 diabetes.

The rearrangement uses TRBV11-2 and TRBJ2-7; D ambiguous. V lost 3 bases and J lost 0, with 9 bases in between. The germline gives CDR1 SGHAT, CDR2 FQNNGV. The CDR3 loop spans 14 amino acids. Here the CDR3 DNA reads TGTGCCAGCAGCTTTGGCCGAAGCTCCTACGAGCAGTACTTC. It encodes CASSFGRSSYEQYF.

CDR3 in DNA: TGTGCCAGCACTCCAGGTGGGGGGTTCGAGCAGTACTTC. Its translation: CASTPGGGFEQYF. The chain carries TRBV9 and TRBJ2-7, with D perhaps TRBD2 (6 bases). V was clipped by 6 bases and J by 6 bases, with 16 bases between them. This CDR3 comprises 13 residues. Germline-derived CDR1 and CDR2 are SGDLS and YYNGEE. The full variable domain, rest sourced from reference TRBV9 and TRBJ2-7, is DSGVTQTPKHLITATGQRVTLRCSPRSGDLSVYWYQQSLDQGLQFLIQYYNGEERAKGNILERFSAQQFPDLHSELNLSSLELGDSALYFCASTPGGGFEQYFGPGTRLTVT.

This clone has only a few counts. At the DNA level, this CDR3 is encoded by other sequences in the same sample as well. This chain joins TRBV30 and TRBJ1-1; D is ambiguous. Germline V gene data show CDR1 as GTSNPN and CDR2 as SVGIG (reference sequence). The V and J ends lost 0 bases and 0 bases respectively, with 5 bases between them. The CDR3 loop spans 13 amino acids. For the CDR3, the DNA is TGTGCCTGGAGTGTGCAGCTGAACACTGAAGCTTTCTTT. As protein: CAWSVQLNTEAFF.

This clone has more than one count but fewer than ten. This rearrangement joins TRBV19 to TRBJ2-6; no clear D gene. CDR1 and CDR2 from the germline V gene are LNHDA and SQIVND (reference sequence). The CDR3 is made up of 16 amino acids. With 7 bases removed from V and 0 bases from J, the gap between germline ends came to 13 bases. CDR3: CASTPLISSGANVLTF. The CDR3 DNA reads as TGTGCCAGTACCCCCCTCATCAGCTCTGGGGCCAACGTCCTGACTTTC.

In its sample, this clone was seen a few times. V and J are TRBV7-2 and TRBJ2-7; 9 bases fit TRBD2. This CDR3 comprises 15 residues. Germline lookup yields CDR1 SGHTA and CDR2 FQGNSA. V shed 3 bases, J shed 2 bases, and the junction held 5 bases outside the gene matches. CDR3 DNA sequence: TGTGCCAGCAGCTTGACAGCGGGGGGTGCCTACGAGCAGTACTTC. It is translated as CASSLTAGGAYEQYF.

The CDR3 region is CASSPGGVDTQYF. The CDR3, as DNA: TGCGCCAGCAGCCCCGGAGGGGTCGATACGCAGTATTTT. J is TRBJ2-3 and V is TRBV5-1, with D perhaps matching TRBD2 (6 bases). The germline V gene has CDR1 SGHRS and CDR2 YFSETQ. V was clipped by 4 bases and J by 6 bases, with 12 bases between them. The CDR3 is 13 residues long.

The CDR3, as DNA: TGTGCCATCAGTGAGTCCTGGGGTCCGGGAGATACGCAGTATTTT. Translating gives CAISESWGPGDTQYF. J is TRBJ2-3 and V is TRBV10-3; no clear D gene. Germline V CDR1 and CDR2: ENHRY, SYGVKD. There are 15 residues in the CDR3. With 0 bases removed from V and 5 bases from J, the gap between germline ends came to 12 bases.

This clone was seen only a few times. The chain combines TRBV6-9 with TRBJ1-1; TRBD1 agrees at 8 bases. Germline assignment: CDR1 MNHGY and CDR2 SVAAGI. V lost 5 bases, J lost 1 base, and 9 bases stayed unmatched. The CDR3 sequence is 16 residues long. CDR3 amino acids: CASSPRTGIGNTEAFF. CDR3 nucleotides: TGTGCCAGCAGTCCAAGGACAGGGATTGGGAACACTGAAGCTTTCTTT.

This clone was counted only a few times. The chain links TRBV9 to TRBJ1-2; a weak D match, TRBD1 (6 bases). Germline V lookup: CDR1 SGDLS, CDR2 YYNGEE. There are 13 residues in the CDR3. Trimming removed 0 bases from V and 8 bases from J, with 11 bases in between. The CDR3 here is CASSVEQGTGYTF. CDR3 DNA sequence: TGTGCCAGCAGCGTAGAGCAGGGGACAGGCTACACCTTC. Supplemented by reference TRBV9 and TRBJ1-2, the full variable domain reads DSGVTQTPKHLITATGQRVTLRCSPRSGDLSVYWYQQSLDQGLQFLIQYYNGEERAKGNILERFSAQQFPDLHSELNLSSLELGDSALYFCASSVEQGTGYTFGSGTRLTVV.

The rearrangement uses TRBV14 and TRBJ2-6; D not certain. This CDR3 region has 14 residues. The ends were cut back, 1 base at V and 3 bases at J, with 4 bases in the middle. Germline V gene sequence: CDR1 SGHDN, CDR2 FVKESK. For the CDR3, the DNA is TGTGCCAGCAGCCAAGGCTATGGGGCCAACGTCCTGACTTTC. It codes for CASSQGYGANVLTF.

This clone was counted between two and nine times. The chain combines TRBV18 with TRBJ2-4, with a weak D call TRBD1 (5 bases). The germline CDR1 and CDR2 sequences are KGHSH and LQKENI. The length of the CDR3 is 15 residues. V lost 3 bases and J 8 bases, leaving 17 bases between the germline ends. Written as DNA, the CDR3 is TGTGCCAGCTCACCCCCGGACATCCCACCCCACATTCAGTACTTC. It specifies CASSPPDIPPHIQYF.

The sample holds a few counts of this clone. The V and J genes are TRBV19 and TRBJ2-7; D gene unclear. Germline V CDR1 and CDR2: LNHDA, SQIVND (reference sequence). The CDR3 extends over 14 amino acids. V lost 3 bases and J 0 bases, leaving 9 bases between the germline ends. CDR3 bases: TGTGCCAGTAGTATGGAAGGCTACTCCTACGAGCAGTACTTC. Its translation is CASSMEGYSYEQYF.

This chain uses TRBV4-1 with TRBJ1-2; D call uncertain. V was clipped by 1 base and J by 3 bases, with 6 bases between them. This CDR3 has 13 amino acids. Germline V gene lookup returns CDR1 MGHRA and CDR2 YSYEKL. CDR3 residues: CASSQGGYYGYTF. The CDR3 DNA sequence: TGCGCCAGCAGCCAAGGGGGATACTATGGCTACACCTTC.

This clone was seen only a few times. CDR3 protein: CAWSLLGYGYTF. In DNA, the CDR3 is TGTGCCTGGTCACTCCTCGGCTATGGCTACACCTTC. The V and J genes are TRBV30 and TRBJ1-2; no definite D call. The CDR3 spans 12 residues. V gave up 5 bases and J gave up 4 bases, with 11 bases separating them. CDR1 is GTSNPN and CDR2 is SVGIG in the germline V gene (reference sequence).

This clone turned up a few times. This sequence joins TRBV30 and TRBJ1-3; no clear D gene. The V end lost 0 bases, the J end lost 11 bases, and 11 bases lay between the germline ends. This CDR3 region has 12 residues. Germline CDR1 and CDR2: GTSNPN and SVGIG (reference sequence). CDR3 in amino acids: CAWSVQKRAIYF. The CDR3 nucleotides are TGTGCCTGGAGTGTACAGAAGCGGGCCATATATTTT.

In its sample, this clone was seen a few times. The V call is TRBV7-8, the J call TRBJ2-2, with unresolved D. Trimming removed 5 bases from V and 8 bases from J, with 12 bases in between. The V gene's germline CDR1 is SGHVS and CDR2 FQNEAQ. The CDR3 is 13 residues long. CDR3 nucleotide sequence: TGTGCCAGCAGCACCCGAGGACCTGGGGAGCTGTTTTTT. Amino acids: CASSTRGPGELFF.